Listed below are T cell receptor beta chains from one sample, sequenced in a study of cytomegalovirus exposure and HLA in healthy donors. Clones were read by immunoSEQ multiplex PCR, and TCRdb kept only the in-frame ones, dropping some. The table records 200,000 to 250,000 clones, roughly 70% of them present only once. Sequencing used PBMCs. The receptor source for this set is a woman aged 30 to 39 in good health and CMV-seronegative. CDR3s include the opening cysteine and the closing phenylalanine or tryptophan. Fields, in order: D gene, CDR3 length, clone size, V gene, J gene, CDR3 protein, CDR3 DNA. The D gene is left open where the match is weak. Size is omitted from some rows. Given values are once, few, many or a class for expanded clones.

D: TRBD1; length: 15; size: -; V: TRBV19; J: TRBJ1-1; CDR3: CASSPNRGPNTEAFF; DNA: TGTGCCAGTAGTCCAAACAGGGGCCCGAACACTGAAGCTTTCTTT
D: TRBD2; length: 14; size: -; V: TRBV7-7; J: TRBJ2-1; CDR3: CASSISGMGNEQFF; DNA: TGTGCTAGCAGCATTAGCGGGATGGGAAATGAGCAGTTCTTC
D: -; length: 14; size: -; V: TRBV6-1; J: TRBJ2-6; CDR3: CASSPSGEANVLTF; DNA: TGTGCCAGCAGCCCCTCAGGGGAAGCCAACGTCCTGACTTTC
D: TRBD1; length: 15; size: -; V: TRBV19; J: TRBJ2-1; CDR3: CASTRTGSSYNEQFF; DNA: TGTGCCAGTACCCGGACAGGGAGCTCCTACAATGAGCAGTTCTTC
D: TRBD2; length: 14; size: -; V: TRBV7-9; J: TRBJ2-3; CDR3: CASSFRTSVDTQYF; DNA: TGTGCCAGCAGCTTTCGGACTAGCGTTGATACGCAGTATTTT
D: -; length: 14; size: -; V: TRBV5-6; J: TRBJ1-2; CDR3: CASSLPGYSYGYTF; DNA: TGTGCCAGCAGCTTGCCGGGGTATAGCTATGGCTACACCTTC
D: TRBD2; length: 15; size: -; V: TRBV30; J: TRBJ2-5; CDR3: CAWSVLAGVPETQYF; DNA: TGTGCCTGGAGTGTTCTTGCGGGAGTCCCCGAGACCCAGTACTTC
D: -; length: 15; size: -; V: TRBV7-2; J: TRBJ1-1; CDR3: CASSLQAGLNTEAFF; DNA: TGTGCCAGCAGCTTACAAGCGGGATTAAACACTGAAGCTTTCTTT
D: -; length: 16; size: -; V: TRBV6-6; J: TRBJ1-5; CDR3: CASSYGRLNSNQPQHF; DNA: TGTGCCAGCAGTTACGGGAGGTTGAATAGCAATCAGCCCCAGCATTTT
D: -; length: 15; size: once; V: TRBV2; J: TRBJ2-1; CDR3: CASSVRQSEADEQFF; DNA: TGTGCCAGCAGTGTACGGCAGTCGGAGGCCGATGAGCAGTTCTTC
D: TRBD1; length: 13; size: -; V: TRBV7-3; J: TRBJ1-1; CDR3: CASSLDRGTEAFF; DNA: TGTGCTAGCAGCTTAGACAGGGGCACTGAAGCTTTCTTT
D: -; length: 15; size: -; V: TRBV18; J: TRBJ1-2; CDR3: CASSPTDVGDYGYTF; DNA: TGTGCCAGCTCACCAACCGACGTCGGGGACTATGGCTACACCTTC
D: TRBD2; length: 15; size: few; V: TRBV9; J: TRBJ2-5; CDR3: CASSVGTSGGETQYF; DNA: TGTGCCAGCAGCGTTGGGACTAGCGGGGGAGAGACCCAGTACTTC
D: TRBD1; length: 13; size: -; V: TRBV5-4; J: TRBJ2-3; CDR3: CASSGTGLDTQYF; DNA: TGTGCCAGCAGCGGGACAGGGCTAGATACGCAGTATTTT
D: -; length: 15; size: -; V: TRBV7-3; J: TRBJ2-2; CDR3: CASSLSTAGTGELFF; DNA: TGTGCCAGCAGCTTAAGCACAGCGGGCACCGGGGAGCTGTTTTTT
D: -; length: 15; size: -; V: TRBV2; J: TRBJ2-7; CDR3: CASSEMALSSYEQYF; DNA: TGTGCCAGCAGTGAAATGGCTCTCAGCTCCTACGAGCAGTACTTC
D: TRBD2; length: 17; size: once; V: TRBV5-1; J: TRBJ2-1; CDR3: CASSYEPGTSGSNEQFF; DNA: TGCGCCAGCAGCTACGAGCCCGGGACTAGCGGGAGTAATGAGCAGTTCTTC
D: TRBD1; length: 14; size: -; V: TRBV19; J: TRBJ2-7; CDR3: CASSMRDRVNEQYF; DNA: TGTGCCAGTAGTATGCGAGACAGGGTTAACGAGCAGTACTTC
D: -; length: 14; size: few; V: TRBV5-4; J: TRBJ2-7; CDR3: CASSFAGSSHEQYF; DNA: TGTGCCAGCAGCTTTGCGGGTTCGTCCCACGAGCAGTACTTC
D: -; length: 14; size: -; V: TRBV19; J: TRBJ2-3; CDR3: CASSIVVFTDTQYF; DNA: TGTGCCAGTAGTATAGTAGTATTCACAGATACGCAGTATTTT
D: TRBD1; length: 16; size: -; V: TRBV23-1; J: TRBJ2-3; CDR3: CASSHRDRGHADTQYF; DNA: TGCGCCAGCAGTCATCGGGACAGGGGGCATGCAGATACGCAGTATTTT
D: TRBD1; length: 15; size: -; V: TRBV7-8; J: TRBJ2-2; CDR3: CASSLRTGATGELFF; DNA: TGTGCCAGCAGCCTACGGACAGGCGCGACCGGGGAGCTGTTTTTT
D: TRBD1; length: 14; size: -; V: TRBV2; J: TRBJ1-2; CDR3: CASSEDRGRGGYTF; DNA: TGTGCCAGCAGCGAGGACAGGGGGCGGGGTGGCTACACCTTC
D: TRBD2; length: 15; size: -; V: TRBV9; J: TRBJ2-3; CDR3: CASSASGGAGDTQYF; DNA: TGTGCCAGCAGCGCCAGCGGGGGGGCTGGGGATACGCAGTATTTT
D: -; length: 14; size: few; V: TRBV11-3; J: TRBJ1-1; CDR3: CASSLIGGNTEAFF; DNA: TGTGCCAGCAGCTTGATCGGTGGGAACACTGAAGCTTTCTTT
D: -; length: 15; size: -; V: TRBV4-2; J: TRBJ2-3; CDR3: CASSQAESVPDTQYF; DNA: TGTGCCAGCAGCCAAGCGGAGTCAGTCCCAGATACGCAGTATTTT
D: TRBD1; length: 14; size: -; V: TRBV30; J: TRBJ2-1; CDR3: CAWSVRGLRGEQFF; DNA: TGTGCCTGGAGTGTGAGGGGGCTACGAGGTGAGCAGTTCTTC
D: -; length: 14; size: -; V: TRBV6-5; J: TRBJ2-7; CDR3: CASSYDLSAYEQYF; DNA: TGTGCCAGCAGTTATGACCTTAGCGCCTACGAGCAGTACTTC
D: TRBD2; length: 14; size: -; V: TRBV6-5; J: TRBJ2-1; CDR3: CASSQTGTSGEQFF; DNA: TGTGCCAGCAGCCAGACCGGGACTAGCGGTGAGCAGTTCTTC
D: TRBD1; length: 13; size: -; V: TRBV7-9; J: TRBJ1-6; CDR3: CASSWTGNSPLHF; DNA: TGTGCCAGCAGCTGGACAGGAAATTCACCCCTCCACTTT
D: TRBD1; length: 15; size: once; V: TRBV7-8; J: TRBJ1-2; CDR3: CASSYPGQGMLGYTF; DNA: TGTGCCAGCAGCTACCCGGGACAGGGGATGTTGGGCTACACCTTC
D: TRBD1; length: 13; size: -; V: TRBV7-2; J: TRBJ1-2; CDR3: CASSAGQNYGYTF; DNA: TGTGCCAGCAGCGCGGGACAGAACTATGGCTACACCTTC
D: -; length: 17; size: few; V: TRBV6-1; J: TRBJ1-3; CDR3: CVSSVRGSRGSGNTIYF; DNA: TGTGTCAGCAGTGTGAGAGGAAGTAGGGGCTCTGGAAACACCATATATTTT
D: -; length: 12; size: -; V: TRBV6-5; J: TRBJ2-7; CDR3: CASGRGSYEQYF; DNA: TGTGCCAGCGGAAGAGGGTCCTACGAGCAGTACTTC
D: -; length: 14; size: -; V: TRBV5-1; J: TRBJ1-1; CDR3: CASSPTTVNTEAFF; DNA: TGCGCCAGCAGCCCTACCACGGTGAACACTGAAGCTTTCTTT
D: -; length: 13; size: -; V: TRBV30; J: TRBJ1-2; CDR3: CAWSVEANYGYTF; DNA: TGTGCCTGGAGTGTTGAGGCTAACTATGGCTACACCTTC
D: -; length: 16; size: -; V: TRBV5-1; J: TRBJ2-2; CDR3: CASSFLLGPNTGELFF; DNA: TGCGCCAGCAGCTTCCTACTAGGTCCGAACACCGGGGAGCTGTTTTTT
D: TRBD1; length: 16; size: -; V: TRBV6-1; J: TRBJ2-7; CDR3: CASSERIRGQTYEQYF; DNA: TGTGCCAGCAGTGAAAGAATAAGGGGACAGACCTACGAGCAGTACTTC
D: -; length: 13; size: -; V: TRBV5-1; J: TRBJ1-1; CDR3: CASSWDTNTEAFF; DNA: TGCGCCAGCAGCTGGGACACCAACACTGAAGCTTTCTTT
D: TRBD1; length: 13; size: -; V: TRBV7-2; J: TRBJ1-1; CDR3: CASSTQWDREAFF; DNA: TGTGCCAGCAGCACGCAGTGGGACAGAGAAGCTTTCTTT
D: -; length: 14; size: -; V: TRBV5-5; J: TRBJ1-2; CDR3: CASSLRTTNYGYTF; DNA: TGTGCCAGCAGCTTACGGACAACTAACTATGGCTACACCTTC
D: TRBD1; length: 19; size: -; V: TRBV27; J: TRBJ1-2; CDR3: CASTSRTGGGGSYLVGYTF; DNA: TGTGCCAGCACTTCGAGGACAGGGGGCGGAGGTAGTTATCTGGTTGGCTACACCTTC
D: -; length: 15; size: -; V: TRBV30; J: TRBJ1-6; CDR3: CAWSVQGAMNSPLHF; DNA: TGTGCCTGGAGTGTACAAGGGGCGATGAATTCACCCCTCCACTTT
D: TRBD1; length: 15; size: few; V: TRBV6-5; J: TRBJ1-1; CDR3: CASTDRQGLNTEAFF; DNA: TGTGCCAGCACCGACAGACAGGGGCTCAACACTGAAGCTTTCTTT
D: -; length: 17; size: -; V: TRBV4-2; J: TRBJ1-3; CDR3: CASSPRGGVISGNTIYF; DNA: TGTGCCAGCAGCCCGAGGGGGGGCGTCATCTCTGGAAACACCATATACTTT
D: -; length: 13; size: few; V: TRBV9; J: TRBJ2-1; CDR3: CDSSEREFNEQFF; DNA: TGTGACAGCTCTGAGAGGGAGTTCAATGAGCAGTTCTTC
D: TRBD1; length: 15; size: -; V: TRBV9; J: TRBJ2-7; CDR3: CASSVEGDRSYEQYF; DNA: TGTGCCAGCAGCGTAGAAGGGGACAGGAGCTACGAGCAGTACTTC